A selection of T cell receptor beta chains follows, all from one sample in a study of neoadjuvant anti-PD-1 for oral cavity cancer. This table comes from immunoSEQ multiplex PCR, and its TCRdb copy is limited to in-frame clones, with some not included. The repertoire has roughly 15,000 clones, roughly 71% of them found once; the top ten carry approximately 2.3%. Sequenced material: PBMCs, taken after nivolumab (anti-PD-1) treatment. These receptors all stem from a person aged 35 to 85 with oral cavity squamous cell carcinoma. Both conserved end residues are part of each CDR3. D genes are given only for firm matches. The listing skips clone size in some rows; elsewhere it reads once, few, many or a size class.

TRBV5-4	-	TRBJ1-2	-	CASSPGGLYGYTF	TGTGCCAGCAGCCCCGGGGGGCTCTATGGCTACACCTTC
TRBV6-5	-	TRBJ1-1	few	CASSYWGTPNTEAFF	TGTGCCAGCAGTTATTGGGGCACCCCGAACACTGAAGCTTTCTTT
TRBV30	-	TRBJ1-2	-	CAWSVSLRGYTF	TGTGCCTGGAGTGTAAGCTTGAGGGGCTACACCTTC
TRBV9	TRBD2	TRBJ2-5	-	CASSVGGLAGGGETQYF	TGTGCCAGCAGCGTCGGAGGGCTAGCGGGAGGAGGGGAGACCCAGTACTTC
TRBV6-5	-	TRBJ1-2	-	CASKFGRQDVGYTF	TGTGCCAGCAAATTCGGCCGACAGGATGTTGGCTACACCTTC
TRBV4-1	-	TRBJ2-2	few	CASSLERTGTGELFF	TGCGCCAGCAGCCTCGAAAGAACTGGGACCGGGGAGCTGTTTTTT
TRBV30	-	TRBJ2-7	-	CAWGQRDEQYF	TGTGCCTGGGGACAGAGGGACGAGCAGTACTTC
TRBV11-2	TRBD2	TRBJ2-1	-	CASSHAREGRIFF	TGTGCCAGCAGCCATGCTCGGGAGGGTCGTATTTTCTTC
TRBV4-1	TRBD2	TRBJ2-1	once	CASSPLGVRGGYNEQFF	TGCGCCAGCAGCCCACTAGGCGTGCGGGGGGGTTACAATGAGCAGTTCTTC
TRBV7-3	-	TRBJ1-2	-	CASSLIAGTYGYTF	TGTGCCAGCAGCTTAATAGCAGGGACCTATGGCTACACCTTC
TRBV5-6	-	TRBJ1-3	-	CASGKTVSGNTIYF	TGTGCCAGCGGGAAGACGGTCTCTGGAAACACCATATATTTT
TRBV9	TRBD1	TRBJ1-2	-	CASSVGDRVKGYTF	TGTGCCAGCAGCGTAGGGGACAGGGTAAAAGGCTACACCTTC
TRBV21-1	-	TRBJ1-5	-	CASSKLGLWGQPQHF	TGTGCCAGCAGCAAACTGGGGCTTTGGGGTCAGCCCCAGCATTTT
TRBV4-1	-	TRBJ1-2	-	CASSQVKSFGYTF	TGCGCCAGCAGCCAAGTTAAATCGTTCGGCTACACCTTC
TRBV6-5	TRBD2	TRBJ2-7	-	CASSLQSGRGGYEQYF	TGTGCCAGCAGTTTACAAAGCGGGAGAGGCGGCTACGAGCAGTACTTC
TRBV12-2	-	TRBJ1-1	medium-sized	CASRLSQGVRNTEAFF	TGTGCAAGTCGCTTGTCCCAGGGGGTAAGAAACACTGAAGCTTTCTTT
TRBV27	-	TRBJ1-2	-	CASSPSGPNYYGYTF	TGTGCCAGCAGTCCCAGCGGACCCAATTACTATGGCTACACCTTC
TRBV5-4	-	TRBJ1-1	-	CASSWGAGKTEAFF	TGTGCCAGCAGTTGGGGGGCTGGGAAGACTGAAGCTTTCTTT
TRBV7-2	-	TRBJ1-5	-	CASSLGLTNQPQHF	TGTGCCAGCAGCTTAGGCCTGACTAATCAGCCCCAGCATTTT
TRBV7-9	-	TRBJ2-3	-	CASIPSSVFFTDTQYF	TGTGCCAGCATTCCGTCCAGTGTGTTCTTCACAGATACGCAGTATTTT
TRBV13	TRBD1	TRBJ1-2	-	CASSLGPTGGAGGYTF	TGTGCCAGCAGCTTAGGCCCGACAGGGGGCGCGGGAGGCTACACCTTC
TRBV9	-	TRBJ2-3	-	CASSVGQGTDTQYF	TGTGCCAGCAGCGTAGGGCAGGGCACAGATACGCAGTATTTT